This TCR beta chain was profiled in a study of T cell changes during pregnancy in multiple sclerosis. TCRdb's copy holds only in-frame clones and misses some; the assay was immunoSEQ multiplex PCR. Among around 96,000 clones listed, about 93% were seen once. V lost 0 bases, J lost 5 bases, and 10 bases lay in between. This CDR3 region has 14 residues. The germline gives CDR1 MGHRA, CDR2 YSYEKL. This sequence joins TRBV4-1 and TRBJ2-5; D might be TRBD2 (5 bases). The TCR was taken from a female donor with multiple sclerosis, enrolled in a pregnancy study. Sequences were derived from peripheral blood, sampled in the first trimester of pregnancy. CDR3 sequence: CASSQDILAETQYF. DNA for the CDR3: TGCGCCAGCAGCCAAGATATTTTAGCGGAGACCCAGTACTTC.